Described below is a single T cell receptor (beta chain) sequence and its context. Its antigen is currently not known. The sample holds no much larger clone one base away, and base qualities are not on file. The CDR3 contains 15 residues, cysteine and phenylalanine counted. Only the CDR3 DNA is retained, 45 bases long and in frame from the first base. As encoded in the germline V gene, CDR1 is SNHLY while CDR2 is FYNNEI. V gives up 7 bases and J gives up 10 bases, and the segment between their germline ends measures 23 bases. The sample belongs to a study of blood T cells in healthy people across ages (dated by TCRdb to the mid-2010s). Regarding the complete study: In model experiments, template switching captured about one uniquely barcoded TCR beta cDNA molecule for every two T cells. Four age groups were formed from the donors: young (average 16 years), middle-aged (roughly 38), aged (62) and long-lived (roughly 88). Two additional independent replicas of 1 million unique cDNA reads from the same blood draw were analyzed for two donors (one aged 18 to 29 and one aged 80 or older). To avoid experimental bias, donors of different ages were randomly spread across the sequencing lanes. The study measured age-related changes in TCR beta repertoire diversity using deep sequencing normalized with unique cDNA molecular identifiers.

What the work shows at the level of the full study, not this receptor alone: Estimates of total diversity based on one million sequenced T cells were regarded as lower bounds and as underestimates. Conclusive comparison of naive and antigen-experienced compartments was prevented by the profiling of bulk unsorted PBMCs. Because donor CMV infection status was unknown, age-related changes in expanded clonotypes were potentially confounded. Observed TCR beta diversity per million T cells fell roughly linearly with age, and a significant reduction was already apparent by age roughly 40. The percentage of naive T cells measured by flow cytometry correlated strongly with observed TCR beta diversity. Compared with the aged group, the long-lived group had more naive CD4+ T cells, fewer expanded clones and increased TCR diversity, suggesting age selection.

Systemically healthy Caucasian individuals from Russia, 39 in total and aged about 6 to 90 years, were included as donors. Around 9.9 milliliters of peripheral blood were collected from each donor into EDTA-treated Vacutainer tubes. PBMCs were isolated by Ficoll-Paque density-gradient centrifugation, with at least 7 million obtained per sample. Total RNA, at least 6 micrograms per sample, was extracted from PBMCs with Trizol reagent. For every donor, flow cytometry on a PBMC aliquot measured the percentage of naive CD45RAhigh/CD27high T cells. The library came from 5' RACE. The instrument was an Illumina HiSeq 2500. A second PCR of roughly 6 to 11 cycles was run with a J-beta primer mix and a sample-barcoded 5' primer. A unique molecular identifier was introduced onto each TCR beta cDNA molecule by a template-switch 5' adaptor carrying 12 random nucleotides. Each sample yielded at least 2.5 million CDR3-containing paired-end reads. First-strand cDNA was synthesized from all RNA with the Mint cDNA synthesis kit, primed by a TRBC-specific oligonucleotide. All cDNA was treated with uracil-DNA glycosylase and then went through a first 18-cycle PCR with the universal primers M1SS and BC2_uni_R. In the authors' own workflow: For normalization, 1 million high-quality reads were randomly selected from each sample, with every read carrying a distinct molecular identifier. Reads sharing molecular identifiers were discarded rather than binned into consensus sequences. MiTCR, with a Q25 quality threshold and the strictest error-elimination algorithm, was used for CDR3 identification, clonotype clustering and error correction. A nonparametric unseen species model with Euler transformation was used to estimate lower-bound total TCR beta diversity. TCRdb cleaned the public reads at Q25 with fastp, built clones with MiXCR and kept in-frame beta chains. CDR3 protein sequences are deduplicated, and each keeps its most common genes and DNA. TCRdb, not the original authors, processed these V and J calls. This sample has around 1.5 million distinct CDR3 sequences in its table, and almost 60% of those were observed once. In total, the top ten clones hold 6.7% of the sample.

Sequencing input: blood. This sequence was found in a man in his late teens or twenties in good health. The rearrangement combines TRBV2 with TRBJ2-1; no D gene is confidently identified. This receptor has the CDR3 CASMWGSSRLYEQFF. The DNA sequence reads TGTGCCAGCATGTGGGGAAGTAGCCGACTCTACGAGCAGTTCTTC.